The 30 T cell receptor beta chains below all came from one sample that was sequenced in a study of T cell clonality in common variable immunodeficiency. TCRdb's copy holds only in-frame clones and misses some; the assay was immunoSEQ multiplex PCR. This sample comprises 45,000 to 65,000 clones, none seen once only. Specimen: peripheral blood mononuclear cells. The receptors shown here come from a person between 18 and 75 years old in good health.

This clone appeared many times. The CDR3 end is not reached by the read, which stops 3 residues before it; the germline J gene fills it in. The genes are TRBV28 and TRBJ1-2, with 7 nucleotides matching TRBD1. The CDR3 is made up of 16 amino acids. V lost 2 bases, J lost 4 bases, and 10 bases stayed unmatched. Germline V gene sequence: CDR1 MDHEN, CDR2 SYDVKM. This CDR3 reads CASSLPRGQGVYGYTF. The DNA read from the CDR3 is TGTGCCAGCAGTTTACCCCGAGGCCAGGGGGTCTATGGC.

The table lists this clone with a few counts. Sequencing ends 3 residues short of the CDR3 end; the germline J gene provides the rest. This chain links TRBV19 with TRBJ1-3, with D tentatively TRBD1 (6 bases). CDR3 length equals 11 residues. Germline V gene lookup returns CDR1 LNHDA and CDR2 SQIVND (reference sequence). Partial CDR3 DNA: TGTGCCAGTAGTACCACGGACAGA. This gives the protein CASSTTDR. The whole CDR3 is CASSTTDRIYF.

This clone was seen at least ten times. The CDR3 bases that were read are TGTGCCAGCAGCTCGGACAGGACACGAGCGACC. It translates to CASSSDRTRAT. The whole CDR3 is CASSSDRTRATQYF. V and J are TRBV7-6 and TRBJ2-5; TRBD1 matches 7 bases. The CDR3 extends 3 residues past the end of the read, so its final part is completed from the germline J gene. The CDR3 spans 14 residues. The junction had 9 bases not matched to a gene; V was cut back by 4 bases and J by 7 bases. Germline V lookup: CDR1 SGHVS, CDR2 FNYEAQ.

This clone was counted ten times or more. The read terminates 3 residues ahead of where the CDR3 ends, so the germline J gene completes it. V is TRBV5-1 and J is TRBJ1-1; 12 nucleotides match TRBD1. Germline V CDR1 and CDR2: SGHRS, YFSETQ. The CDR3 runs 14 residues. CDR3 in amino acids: CASSWGQGASRAFF. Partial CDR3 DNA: TGCGCCAGCAGCTGGGGACAGGGGGCGAGTCGG.

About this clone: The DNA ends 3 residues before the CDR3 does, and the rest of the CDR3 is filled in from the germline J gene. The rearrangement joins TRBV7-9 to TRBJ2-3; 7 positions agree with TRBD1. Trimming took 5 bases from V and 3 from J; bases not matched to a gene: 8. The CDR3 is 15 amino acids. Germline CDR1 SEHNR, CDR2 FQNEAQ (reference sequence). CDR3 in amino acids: CASSHTGDDTDTQYF. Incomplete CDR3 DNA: TGTGCCAGCAGCCACACAGGGGATGATACAGATACG.

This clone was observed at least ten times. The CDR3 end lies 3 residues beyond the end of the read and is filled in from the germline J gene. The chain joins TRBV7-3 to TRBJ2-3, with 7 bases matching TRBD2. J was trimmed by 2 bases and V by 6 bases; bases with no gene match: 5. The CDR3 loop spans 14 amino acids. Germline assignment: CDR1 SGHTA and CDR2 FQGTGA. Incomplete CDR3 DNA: TGTGCCAGCAGGGGAGGGGACTACACAGATACG. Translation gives CASRGGDYTDT. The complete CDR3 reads CASRGGDYTDTQYF.

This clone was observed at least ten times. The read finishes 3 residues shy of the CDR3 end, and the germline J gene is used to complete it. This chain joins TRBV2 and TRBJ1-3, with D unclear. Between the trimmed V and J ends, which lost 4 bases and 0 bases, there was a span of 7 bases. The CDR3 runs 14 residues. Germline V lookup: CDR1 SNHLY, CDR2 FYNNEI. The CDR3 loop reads CASSGYYSGNTIYF. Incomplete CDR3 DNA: TGTGCCAGCAGTGGTTATTACTCTGGAAACACC.

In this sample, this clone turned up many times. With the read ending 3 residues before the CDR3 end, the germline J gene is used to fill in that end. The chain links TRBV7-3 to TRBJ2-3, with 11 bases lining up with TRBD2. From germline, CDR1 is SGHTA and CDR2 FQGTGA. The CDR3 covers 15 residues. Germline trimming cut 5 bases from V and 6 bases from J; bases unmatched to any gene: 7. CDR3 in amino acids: CASSGGSGGADTQYF. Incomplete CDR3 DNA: TGTGCCAGCAGCGGAGGTAGCGGGGGGGCGGATACG.

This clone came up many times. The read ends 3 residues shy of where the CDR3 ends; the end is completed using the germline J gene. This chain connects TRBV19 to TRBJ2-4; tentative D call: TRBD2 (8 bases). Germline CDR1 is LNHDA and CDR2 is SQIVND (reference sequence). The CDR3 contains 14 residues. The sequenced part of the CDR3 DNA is TGTGCCAGCAACGACTCGGGGACTAGGGGGCCT. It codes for CASNDSGTRGP. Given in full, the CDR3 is CASNDSGTRGPQYF.

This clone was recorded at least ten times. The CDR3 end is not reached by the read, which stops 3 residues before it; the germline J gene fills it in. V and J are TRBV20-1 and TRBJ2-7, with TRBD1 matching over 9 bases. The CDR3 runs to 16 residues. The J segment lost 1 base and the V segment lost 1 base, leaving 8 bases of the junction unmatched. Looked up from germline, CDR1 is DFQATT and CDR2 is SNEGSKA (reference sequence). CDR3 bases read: TGCAGTGCTAGAGTGTGGGGACAGGGACCTTCCTACGAG. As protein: CSARVWGQGPSYE. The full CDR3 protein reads CSARVWGQGPSYEQYF.

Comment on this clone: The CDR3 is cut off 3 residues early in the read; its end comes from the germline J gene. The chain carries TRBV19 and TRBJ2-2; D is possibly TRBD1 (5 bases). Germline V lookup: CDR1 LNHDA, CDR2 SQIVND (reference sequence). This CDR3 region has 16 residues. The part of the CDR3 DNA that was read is TGTGCCAGTAGTATAATTTTCCACTCTGGGGCCAACGTG. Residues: CASSIIFHSGANV. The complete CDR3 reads CASSIIFHSGANVLFF.

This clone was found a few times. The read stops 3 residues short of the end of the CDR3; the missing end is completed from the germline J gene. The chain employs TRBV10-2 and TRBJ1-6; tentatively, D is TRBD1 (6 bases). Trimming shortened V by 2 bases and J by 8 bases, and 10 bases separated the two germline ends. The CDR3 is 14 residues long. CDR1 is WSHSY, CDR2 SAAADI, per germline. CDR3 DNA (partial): TGCGCCAGCAGTGAGCAGGGGCCCTATTCACCC. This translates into CASSEQGPYSP. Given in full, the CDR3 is CASSEQGPYSPLHF.

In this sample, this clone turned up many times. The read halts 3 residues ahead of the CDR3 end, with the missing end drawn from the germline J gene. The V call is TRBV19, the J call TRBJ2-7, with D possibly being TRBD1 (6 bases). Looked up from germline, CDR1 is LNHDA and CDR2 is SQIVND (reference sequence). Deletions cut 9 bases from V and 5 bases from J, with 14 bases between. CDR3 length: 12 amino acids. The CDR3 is CASQGSFDEQYF. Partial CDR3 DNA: TGTGCCAGCCAGGGGTCGTTCGACGAG.

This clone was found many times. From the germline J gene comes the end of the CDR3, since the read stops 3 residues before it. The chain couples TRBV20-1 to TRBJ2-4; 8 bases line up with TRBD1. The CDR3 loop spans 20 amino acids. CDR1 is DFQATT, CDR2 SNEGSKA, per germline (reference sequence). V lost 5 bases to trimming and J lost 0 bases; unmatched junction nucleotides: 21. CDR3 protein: CSARTGSGGIGDVAKNIQYF. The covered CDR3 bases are TGCAGTGCTCGGACCGGGTCAGGGGGCATTGGGGATGTAGCCAAAAACATT.

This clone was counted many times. CDR3 sequence: CAWSSTRVGEQYF. CDR3 DNA (partial): TGTGCCTGGAGCTCGACTAGGGTGGGCGAG. This chain links TRBV30 with TRBJ2-7; perhaps TRBD2 as D (6 bases). The read ends 3 residues before the CDR3 terminus; that terminus is restored from the germline J gene. Germline CDR1 is GTSNPN and CDR2 is SVGIG (reference sequence). The germline V and J ends were trimmed by 3 bases and 6 bases, with 15 bases remaining between them. The length of the CDR3 is 13 residues.

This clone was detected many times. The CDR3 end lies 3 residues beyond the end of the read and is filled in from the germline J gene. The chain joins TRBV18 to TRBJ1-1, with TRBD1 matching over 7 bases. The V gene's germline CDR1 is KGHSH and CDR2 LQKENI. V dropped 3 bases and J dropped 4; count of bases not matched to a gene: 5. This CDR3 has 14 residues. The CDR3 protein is CASSPSTGSTEAFF. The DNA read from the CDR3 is TGTGCCAGCTCACCCTCGACAGGGTCCACTGAA.

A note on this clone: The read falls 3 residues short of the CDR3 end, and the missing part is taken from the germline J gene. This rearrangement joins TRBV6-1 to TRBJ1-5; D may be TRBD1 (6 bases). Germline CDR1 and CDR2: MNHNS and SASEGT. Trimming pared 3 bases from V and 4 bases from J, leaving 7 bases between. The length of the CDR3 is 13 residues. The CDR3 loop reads CASSDRGNQPQHF. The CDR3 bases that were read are TGTGCCAGCAGTGACAGGGGTAATCAGCCC.

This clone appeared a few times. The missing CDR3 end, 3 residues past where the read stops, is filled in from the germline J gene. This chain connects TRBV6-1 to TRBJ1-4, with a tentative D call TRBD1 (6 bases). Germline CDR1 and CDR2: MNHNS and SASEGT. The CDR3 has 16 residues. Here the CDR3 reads CASSEAIGRGNSPLFF. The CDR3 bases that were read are TGTGCCAGCAGTGAAGCGATCGGCAGGGGTAATTCACCA.

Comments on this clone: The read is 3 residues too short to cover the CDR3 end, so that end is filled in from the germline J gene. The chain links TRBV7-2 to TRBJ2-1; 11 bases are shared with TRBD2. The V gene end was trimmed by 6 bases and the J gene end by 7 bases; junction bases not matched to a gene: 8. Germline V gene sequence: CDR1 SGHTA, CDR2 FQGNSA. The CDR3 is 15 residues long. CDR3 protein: CASSATSGSLNEQFF. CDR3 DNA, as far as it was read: TGTGCCAGCAGTGCCACTAGCGGGAGCCTTAATGAG.

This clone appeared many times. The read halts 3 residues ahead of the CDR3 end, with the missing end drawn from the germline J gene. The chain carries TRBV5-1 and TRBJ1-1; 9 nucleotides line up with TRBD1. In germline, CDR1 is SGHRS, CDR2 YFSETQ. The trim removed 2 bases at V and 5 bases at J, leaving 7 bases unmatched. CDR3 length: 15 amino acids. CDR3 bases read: TGCGCCAGCAGCTTTAGACAGGGGGAATCGACTGAA. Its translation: CASSFRQGESTE. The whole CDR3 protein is CASSFRQGESTEAFF.

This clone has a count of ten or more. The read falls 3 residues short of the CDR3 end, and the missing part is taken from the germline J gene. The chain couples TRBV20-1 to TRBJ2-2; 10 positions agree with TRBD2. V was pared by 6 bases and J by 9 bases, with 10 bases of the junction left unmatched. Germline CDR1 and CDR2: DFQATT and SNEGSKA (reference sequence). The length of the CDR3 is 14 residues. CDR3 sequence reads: CSAPIAGGSRELFF. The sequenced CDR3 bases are TGCAGTGCCCCCATAGCGGGAGGCAGCAGGGAG.

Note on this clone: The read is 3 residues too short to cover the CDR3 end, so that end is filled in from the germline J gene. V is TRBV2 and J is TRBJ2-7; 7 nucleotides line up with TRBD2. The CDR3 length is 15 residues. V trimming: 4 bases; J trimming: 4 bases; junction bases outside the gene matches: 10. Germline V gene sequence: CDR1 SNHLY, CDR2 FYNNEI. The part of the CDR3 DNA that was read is TGTGCCAGCAGTGCGGGGGGTCCCCTTCCTTACGAG. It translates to CASSAGGPLPYE. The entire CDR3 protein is CASSAGGPLPYEQYF.

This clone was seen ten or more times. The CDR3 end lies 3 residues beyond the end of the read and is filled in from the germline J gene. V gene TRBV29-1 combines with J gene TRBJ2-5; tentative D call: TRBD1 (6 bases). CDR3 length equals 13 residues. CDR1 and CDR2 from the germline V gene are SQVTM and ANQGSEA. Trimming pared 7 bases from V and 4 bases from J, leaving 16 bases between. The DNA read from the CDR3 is TGCAGCGGACGTCGGACAGATCGAGAGACC. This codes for CSGRRTDRET. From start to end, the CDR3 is CSGRRTDRETQYF.

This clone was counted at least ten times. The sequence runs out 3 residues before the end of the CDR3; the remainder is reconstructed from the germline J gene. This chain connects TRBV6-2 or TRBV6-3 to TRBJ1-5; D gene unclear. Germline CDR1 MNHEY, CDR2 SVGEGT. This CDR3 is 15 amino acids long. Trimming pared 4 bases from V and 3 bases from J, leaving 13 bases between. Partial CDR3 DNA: TGTGCCAGCAGTTTCGGCGGGCAAATCAATCAGCCC. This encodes CASSFGGQINQP. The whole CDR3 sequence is CASSFGGQINQPQHF.

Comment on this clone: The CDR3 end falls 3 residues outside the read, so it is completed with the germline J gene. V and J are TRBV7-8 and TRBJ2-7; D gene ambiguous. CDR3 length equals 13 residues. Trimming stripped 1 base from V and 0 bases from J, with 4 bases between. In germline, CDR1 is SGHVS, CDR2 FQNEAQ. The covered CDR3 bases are TGTGCCAGCAGCTTAGACTCCTCCTACGAG. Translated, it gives CASSLDSSYE. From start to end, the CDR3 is CASSLDSSYEQYF.

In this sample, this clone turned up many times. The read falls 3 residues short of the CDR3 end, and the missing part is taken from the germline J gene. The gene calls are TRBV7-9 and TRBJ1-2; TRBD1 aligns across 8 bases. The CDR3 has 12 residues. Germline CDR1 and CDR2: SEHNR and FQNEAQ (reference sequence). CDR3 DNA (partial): TGTGCCAGCAGCTGGCGGACAGGGGGC. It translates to CASSWRTGG. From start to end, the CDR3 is CASSWRTGGYTF.

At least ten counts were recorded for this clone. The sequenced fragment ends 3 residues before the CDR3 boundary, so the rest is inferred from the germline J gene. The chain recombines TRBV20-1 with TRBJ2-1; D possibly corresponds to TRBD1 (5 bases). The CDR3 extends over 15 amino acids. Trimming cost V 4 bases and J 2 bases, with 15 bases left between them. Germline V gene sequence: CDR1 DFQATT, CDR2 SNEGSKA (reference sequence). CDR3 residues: CSAKRPQDAYNEQFF. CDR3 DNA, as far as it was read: TGCAGTGCTAAACGACCACAGGACGCCTACAATGAG.

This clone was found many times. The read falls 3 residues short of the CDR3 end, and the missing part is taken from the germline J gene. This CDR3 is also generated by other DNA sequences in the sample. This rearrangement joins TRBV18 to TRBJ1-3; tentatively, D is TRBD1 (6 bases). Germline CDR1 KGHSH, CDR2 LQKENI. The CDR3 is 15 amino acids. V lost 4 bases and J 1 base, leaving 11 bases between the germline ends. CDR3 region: CASSLDRSSGNTIYF. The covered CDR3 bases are TGTGCCAGCTCACTTGACAGGTCGTCTGGAAACACC.

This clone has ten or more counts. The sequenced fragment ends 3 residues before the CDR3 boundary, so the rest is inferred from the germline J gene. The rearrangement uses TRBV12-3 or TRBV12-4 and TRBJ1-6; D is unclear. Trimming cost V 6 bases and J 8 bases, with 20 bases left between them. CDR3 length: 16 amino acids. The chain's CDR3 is CASSQSPAGQYSPLHF. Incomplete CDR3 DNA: TGTGCCAGCAGCCAGAGCCCCGCGGGTCAGTATTCACCC.

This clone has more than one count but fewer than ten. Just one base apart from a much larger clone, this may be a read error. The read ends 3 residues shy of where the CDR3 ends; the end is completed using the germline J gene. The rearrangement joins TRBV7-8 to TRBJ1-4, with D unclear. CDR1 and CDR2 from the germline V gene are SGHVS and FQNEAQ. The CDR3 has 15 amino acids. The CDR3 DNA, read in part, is TGTGCCAGCAGCGTCCTCCCAGGTCGGAGTGAAAGA. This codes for CASSVLPGRSER. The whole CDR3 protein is CASSVLPGRSERLFF.